These 22 T cell receptor beta chains were all obtained from the same sample, sequenced in a study of T cells after yellow fever vaccination. Using its own MiXCR run on the 5' RACE reads, TCRdb lists one record per CDR3 protein. This sample has 450,000 to 650,000 distinct CDR3 sequences, with 13% found just once. The sequencing used PBMCs, collected on the day of the yellow fever booster vaccination. The receptors here all came from a man aged 25 to 40 who received the YFV17D yellow fever vaccine.

This clonotype was picked up a small number of times. The chain carries TRBV5-4 and TRBJ2-2; D not certain. This CDR3 contains 15 residues. The germline V gene has CDR1 SGHNT and CDR2 YYREEE (reference sequence). Deletions cut 4 bases from V and 6 bases from J, with 16 bases between. CDR3 region: CASSHEAATAGELFF. The CDR3 DNA sequence: TGTGCCAGCAGCCATGAAGCCGCTACAGCCGGGGAGCTGTTTTTT.

This chain joins TRBV7-2 and TRBJ2-1, with 9 bases that match TRBD1. The CDR3 contains 15 residues. Germline V CDR1 and CDR2: SGHTA, FQGNSA. V lost 1 base to trimming and J lost 10 bases; unmatched junction nucleotides: 8. The CDR3, as DNA: TGTGCCAGCAGCTTAGTGGGACAGGGTATGGGAGAGCAGTTCTTC. Translation: CASSLVGQGMGEQFF. The entire variable domain, with the rest obtained from reference TRBV7-2 and TRBJ2-1, is as follows: GAGVSQSPSNKVTEKGKDVELRCDPISGHTALYWYRQSLGQGLEFLIYFQGNSAPDKSGLPSDRFSAERTGGSVSTLTIQRTQQEDSAVYLCASSLVGQGMGEQFFGPGTRLTVL.

V usage is TRBV20-1 and J usage is TRBJ2-1, with no clear D. Trimming stripped 5 bases from V and 5 bases from J, with 4 bases between. This CDR3 region has 10 residues. CDR1 is DFQATT and CDR2 is SNEGSKA in the germline V gene (reference sequence). CDR3 nucleotide sequence: TGCAGTGCTCAAAACAATGAGCAGTTCTTC. Translation gives CSAQNNEQFF.

This clonotype turned up a few times. V gene TRBV7-2 combines with J gene TRBJ2-1; perhaps TRBD2 as D (6 bases). Per germline, CDR1 SGHTA and CDR2 FQGNSA. V lost 6 bases and J lost 9, with 15 bases in between. The CDR3 spans 13 residues. This chain's CDR3 is CASRMAQEGEQFF. In DNA, the CDR3 is TGTGCCAGCAGGATGGCCCAGGAGGGTGAGCAGTTCTTC.

CDR3 sequence reads: CSAYLTGQPYEQYF. The DNA of the CDR3 is TGCAGTGCTTATCTAACGGGACAGCCCTACGAGCAGTACTTC. The rearrangement uses TRBV20-1 and TRBJ2-7, with 7 bases lining up with TRBD1. The length of the CDR3 is 14 residues. Trimming cost V 5 bases and J 2 bases; bases outside gene matches: 9. Germline V gene data show CDR1 as DFQATT and CDR2 as SNEGSKA (reference sequence).

This clonotype was detected only a few times. The V gene is TRBV29-1, the J gene TRBJ2-1; TRBD2 is a possible D gene (6 bases). The CDR3 consists of 13 residues. Germline V gene lookup returns CDR1 SQVTM and CDR2 ANQGSEA. V lost 6 bases to trimming and J lost 10 bases, with 19 bases between them. CDR3 coding DNA: TGCAGCGTCGAAACCGGGAGTACAAGCGAGCAGTTCTTC. It codes for CSVETGSTSEQFF.

This chain connects TRBV12-3 or TRBV12-4 to TRBJ2-1, with 7 bases identical to TRBD2. Trimming removed 6 bases from V and 2 bases from J; junction bases left unmatched: 13. The CDR3 is made up of 17 amino acids. The CDR3 is CASSRGGSPRTYNEQFF. The CDR3 DNA reads as TGTGCCAGCAGCCGCGGCGGGAGCCCCAGGACCTACAATGAGCAGTTCTTC.

This clonotype was found a few times. The chain has TRBV11-2 and TRBJ1-2, with 10 bases that match TRBD1. CDR1 is SGHAT, CDR2 FQNNGV, per germline. This CDR3 region has 14 residues. V lost 5 bases and J lost 10; bases outside the gene matches: 10. The CDR3 nucleotides are TGTGCCAGCAGCAGGGACAGGGGTTCGTTCGTCTACACCTTC. This sequence encodes CASSRDRGSFVYTF.

This clonotype was counted many times. The V gene is TRBV5-1, the J gene TRBJ2-1, with 7 bases identical to TRBD1. Trimming at V came to 3 bases and at J to 7 bases, leaving 4 bases not matched to a gene. Germline values: CDR1 SGHRS, CDR2 YFSETQ. The CDR3 runs 13 residues. In DNA form, the CDR3 reads TGCGCCAGCAGCTCCACAGGGGCTAATGAGCAGTTCTTC. As protein: CASSSTGANEQFF.

This clonotype has a handful of counts. The CDR3 region is CASSAPLGYNTGELFF. The CDR3 bases are TGTGCCAGTAGTGCGCCACTAGGGTACAACACCGGGGAGCTGTTTTTT. The V gene is TRBV19, the J gene TRBJ2-2; D possibly corresponds to TRBD2 (5 bases). CDR3 length: 16 amino acids. V lost 5 bases and J lost 2, with 15 bases in between. Germline CDR1 and CDR2: LNHDA and SQIVND (reference sequence).

This sequence joins TRBV7-2 and TRBJ2-7; TRBD1 matches 7 bases. The CDR3 contains 13 residues. J lost 9 bases, V lost 4 bases, and 9 bases had no gene match. The germline gives CDR1 SGHTA, CDR2 FQGNSA. Written as DNA, the CDR3 is TGTGCCAGCAGCTGGGACAGCCCGACCGGGCAGTACTTC. Translating gives CASSWDSPTGQYF.

This clonotype has just a few counts. The chain is built from TRBV4-3 and TRBJ2-1; D not certain. Trimming removed 2 bases from V and 5 bases from J, with 13 bases in between. Looked up from germline, CDR1 is LGHNA and CDR2 is YSLEER. This CDR3 is built from 15 residues. This CDR3 reads CASSQTLGSNNEQFF. As DNA, the CDR3 is TGCGCCAGCAGCCAAACACTGGGCAGCAACAATGAGCAGTTCTTC.

The genes are TRBV14 and TRBJ2-7; D might be TRBD2 (5 bases). Germline assignment: CDR1 SGHDN and CDR2 FVKESK. Deletions cut 4 bases from V and 2 bases from J, with 12 bases between. The CDR3 has 14 residues. The CDR3 is CASSPRAETYEQYF. In nucleotides, the CDR3 is TGTGCCAGCAGCCCCCGAGCGGAGACCTACGAGCAGTACTTC.

This clonotype was seen a few times. The chain employs TRBV7-2 and TRBJ2-7; a possible D gene is TRBD1 (6 bases). The CDR3 runs 12 residues. Germline CDR1 and CDR2: SGHTA and FQGNSA. The ends were cut back, 5 bases at V and 8 bases at J, with 13 bases in the middle. CDR3 region: CASSLDSPKQYF. CDR3 in DNA: TGTGCCAGCAGCCTGGACAGCCCCAAGCAGTACTTC.

A single count supports this clonotype. The rearrangement joins TRBV5-1 to TRBJ2-2, with TRBD1 matching over 7 bases. Germline V gives CDR1 SGHRS, CDR2 YFSETQ. J gave up 3 bases and V 0 bases, and 2 bases lay outside the gene matches. This CDR3 has 15 residues. The CDR3 loop is CASSLGTGDTGELFF. The CDR3 nucleotides read TGCGCCAGCAGCTTGGGTACAGGGGACACCGGGGAGCTGTTTTTT.

This clonotype was counted a few times. The chain employs TRBV29-1 and TRBJ2-7; TRBD2 matches at 10 bases. J lost 1 base, V lost 1 base, and 4 bases had no gene match. Germline V lookup: CDR1 SQVTM, CDR2 ANQGSEA. CDR3 length equals 15 residues. The CDR3 DNA reads as TGCAGCGTTGAAGGGTTTAGCGGGAGGTCCTACGAGCAGTACTTC. This encodes CSVEGFSGRSYEQYF.

This clonotype was seen ten or more times. The chain is built from TRBV9 and TRBJ2-6; D is perhaps TRBD1 or TRBD2 (5 bases each). CDR1 is SGDLS, CDR2 YYNGEE, per germline. V dropped 4 bases and J dropped 0 bases, with 8 bases sitting between them. This CDR3 has 15 residues. Written as DNA, the CDR3 is TGTGCCAGCAGCCGAGGGACCTCTGGGGCCAACGTCCTGACTTTC. It codes for CASSRGTSGANVLTF.

This clonotype came up many times. The chain uses TRBV12-3 or TRBV12-4 and TRBJ2-5, with TRBD1 matching over 7 bases. V dropped 5 bases and J dropped 5; count of bases not matched to a gene: 11. The CDR3 extends over 15 amino acids. CDR3 region: CASSRTGTAQETQYF. The CDR3 nucleotides are TGTGCCAGCAGTCGCACCGGGACAGCGCAGGAGACCCAGTACTTC.

This clonotype was seen many times. V is TRBV5-7 and J is TRBJ2-6; D is unresolved. TRBV5-7 is identified as an open reading frame with a role that is uncertain. The V end was cut by 7 bases, the J end by 0 bases, with 17 bases between. The CDR3 has 17 residues. The CDR3 nucleotides read TGTGCCAGCTTTTATGGTAACCCGGTCTCTGGGGCCAACGTCCTGACTTTC. Encoded protein: CASFYGNPVSGANVLTF.

This chain joins TRBV7-2 and TRBJ2-3; TRBD2 might be the D (5 bases). There are 13 residues in the CDR3. The germline gives CDR1 SGHTA, CDR2 FQGNSA. The germline V and J ends were trimmed by 1 base and 7 bases, with 9 bases remaining between them. CDR3 loop: CASSLERVNTQYF. The CDR3 DNA sequence: TGTGCCAGCAGCTTAGAGAGGGTAAATACGCAGTATTTT.

The V gene is TRBV15, the J gene TRBJ2-1; D may be TRBD2 (5 bases). The V gene lost 4 bases and the J gene lost 2 bases, with 9 bases spanning the gap. The CDR3 is 14 amino acids. CDR1 LNHNV and CDR2 YYDKDF come from the germline V gene (reference sequence). This CDR3 reads CATSIPGAYNEQFF. The CDR3 nucleotides read TGTGCCACCAGCATCCCCGGGGCCTACAATGAGCAGTTCTTC.

This clonotype was found a few times. This chain links TRBV5-1 with TRBJ2-3, with D hard to call. This CDR3 region has 16 residues. From germline, CDR1 is SGHRS and CDR2 YFSETQ. V was pared by 2 bases and J by 2 bases, with 15 bases between. The CDR3 spells CASSFFAAVVTDTQYF. In DNA, the CDR3 is TGCGCCAGCAGCTTTTTCGCGGCCGTAGTCACAGATACGCAGTATTTT. Together with reference TRBV5-1 and TRBJ2-3, the CDR3 gives the full variable domain: KAGVTQTPRYLIKTRGQQVTLSCSPISGHRSVSWYQQTPGQGLQFLFEYFSETQRNKGNFPGRFSGRQFSNSRSEMNVSTLELGDSALYLCASSFFAAVVTDTQYFGPGTRLTVL.